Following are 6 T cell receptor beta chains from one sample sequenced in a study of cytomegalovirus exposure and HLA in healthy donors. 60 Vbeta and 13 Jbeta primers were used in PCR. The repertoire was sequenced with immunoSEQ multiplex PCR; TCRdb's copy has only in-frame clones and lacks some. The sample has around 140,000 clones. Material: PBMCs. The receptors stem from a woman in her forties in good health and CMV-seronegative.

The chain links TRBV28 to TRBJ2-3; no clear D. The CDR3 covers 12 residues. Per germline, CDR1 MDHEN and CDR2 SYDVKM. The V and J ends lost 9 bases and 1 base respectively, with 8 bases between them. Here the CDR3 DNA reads TGTGCCAGTTTTTCAGGCACAGATACGCAGTATTTT. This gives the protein CASFSGTDTQYF. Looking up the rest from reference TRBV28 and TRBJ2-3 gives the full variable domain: DVKVTQSSRYLVKRTGEKVFLECVQDMDHENMFWYRQDPGLGLRLIYFSYDVKMKEKGDIPEGYSVSREKKERFSLILESASTNQTSMYLCASFSGTDTQYFGPGTRLTVL.

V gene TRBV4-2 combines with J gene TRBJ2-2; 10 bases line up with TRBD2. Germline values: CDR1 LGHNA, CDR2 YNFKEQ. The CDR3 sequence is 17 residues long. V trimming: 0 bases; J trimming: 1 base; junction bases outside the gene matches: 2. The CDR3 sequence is CASSQDPSGGNTGELFF. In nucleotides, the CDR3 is TGTGCCAGCAGCCAAGATCCTAGCGGGGGGAACACCGGGGAGCTGTTTTTT.

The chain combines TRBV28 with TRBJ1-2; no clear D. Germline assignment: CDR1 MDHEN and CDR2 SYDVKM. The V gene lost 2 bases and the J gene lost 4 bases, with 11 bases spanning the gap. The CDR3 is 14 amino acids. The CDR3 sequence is CASSLAGIGYGYTF. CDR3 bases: TGTGCCAGCAGTTTAGCGGGGATCGGCTATGGCTACACCTTC.

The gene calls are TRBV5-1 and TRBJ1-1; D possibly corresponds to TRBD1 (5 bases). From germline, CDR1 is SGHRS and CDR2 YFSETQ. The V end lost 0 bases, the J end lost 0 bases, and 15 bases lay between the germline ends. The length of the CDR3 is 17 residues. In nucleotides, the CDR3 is TGCGCCAGCAGCTTGGTAGTAGGGGCGGTTATGAACACTGAAGCTTTCTTT. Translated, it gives CASSLVVGAVMNTEAFF. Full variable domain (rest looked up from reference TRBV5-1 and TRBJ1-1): KAGVTQTPRYLIKTRGQQVTLSCSPISGHRSVSWYQQTPGQGLQFLFEYFSETQRNKGNFPGRFSGRQFSNSRSEMNVSTLELGDSALYLCASSLVVGAVMNTEAFFGQGTRLTVV.

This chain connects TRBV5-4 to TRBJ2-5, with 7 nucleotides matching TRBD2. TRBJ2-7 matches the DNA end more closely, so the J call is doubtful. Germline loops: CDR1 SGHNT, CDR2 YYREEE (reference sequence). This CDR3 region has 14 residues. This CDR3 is CASSPGRSPSEQYF. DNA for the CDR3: TGTGCCAGCAGCCCCGGGAGGAGTCCCAGCGAGCAGTACTTC.

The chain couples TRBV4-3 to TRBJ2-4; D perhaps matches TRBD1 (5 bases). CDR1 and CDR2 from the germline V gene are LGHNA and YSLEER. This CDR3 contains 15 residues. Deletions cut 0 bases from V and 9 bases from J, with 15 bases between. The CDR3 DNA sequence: TGCGCCAGCAGCCAAGAATACAGGCCGACCTCCATTCAGTACTTC. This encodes CASSQEYRPTSIQYF.